This T cell receptor (beta chain) was retrieved from a study of breast tumors, draining lymph nodes, adjacent tissues. TCRdb ran MiXCR on the multiplex PCR reads and lists one entry per CDR3 protein. The repertoire holds 120,000 or so distinct CDR3 sequences, with just under 20% as singletons. Germline values: CDR1 SEHNR, CDR2 FQNEAQ (reference sequence). The V gene end was trimmed by 5 bases and the J gene end by 8 bases; junction bases not matched to a gene: 11. The CDR3 extends over 14 amino acids. Axillary draining lymph nodes of breast cancer patients supplied the node samples. Study conclusions and caveats: Findings are consistent with lymph node origin and intratumoral expansion of most tumor T cells. That most tumor T cells come from lymph nodes remained unproven. Tumors had less TCR diversity than lymph nodes, more than nontumor tissue. Tumor and nontumor repertoires were significantly more similar in luminal-like than in basal-like breast cancer.

There are many counts of this clonotype. Its antigen remains unknown. Material: axillary lymph node tissue. The rearrangement uses TRBV7-9 and TRBJ2-5; 7 bases line up with TRBD1. The receptor was isolated from a female donor with breast cancer. Some clones in this sample may be carry-over from other donors' samples. CDR3 loop: CASSPDQGVETQYF. CDR3 sequence (DNA): TGTGCCAGCAGCCCAGACCAGGGGGTGGAAACCCAGTACTTC. Using reference TRBV7-9 and TRBJ2-5 for the parts outside the CDR3, the full variable domain is DTGVSQNPRHKITKRGQNVTFRCDPISEHNRLYWYRQTLGQGPEFLTYFQNEAQLEKSRLLSDRFSAERPKGSFSTLEIQRTEQGDSAMYLCASSPDQGVETQYFGPGTRLLVL.